This TCR beta chain was obtained from a study of T cell responses to AZD1222 COVID-19 vaccine. General observations from the study: CD4 TCRs associated with vaccination spanned spike, dominating at 160-218 and 743-854.

In the case of this clone: Antigen unknown.

From germline, CDR1 is SGHTA and CDR2 FQGNSA. The CDR3 is 14 residues long. V was pared by 5 bases and J by 3 bases, with 14 bases between. Sequencing was performed with immunoSEQ multiplex PCR; in TCRdb, only in-frame clones are kept and a portion is missing. The sample has some 64,000 clones, 76% seen once. The sequence was obtained from an adult in good health. The V and J genes are TRBV7-2 and TRBJ2-7; D call uncertain. Here the sequenced sample was peripheral blood, taken on day 0 of AZD1222 vaccination. Written as DNA, the CDR3 is TGTGCCAGCAGCGTCTTTGGGTTAAACTACGAGCAGTACTTC. Protein sequence: CASSVFGLNYEQYF.